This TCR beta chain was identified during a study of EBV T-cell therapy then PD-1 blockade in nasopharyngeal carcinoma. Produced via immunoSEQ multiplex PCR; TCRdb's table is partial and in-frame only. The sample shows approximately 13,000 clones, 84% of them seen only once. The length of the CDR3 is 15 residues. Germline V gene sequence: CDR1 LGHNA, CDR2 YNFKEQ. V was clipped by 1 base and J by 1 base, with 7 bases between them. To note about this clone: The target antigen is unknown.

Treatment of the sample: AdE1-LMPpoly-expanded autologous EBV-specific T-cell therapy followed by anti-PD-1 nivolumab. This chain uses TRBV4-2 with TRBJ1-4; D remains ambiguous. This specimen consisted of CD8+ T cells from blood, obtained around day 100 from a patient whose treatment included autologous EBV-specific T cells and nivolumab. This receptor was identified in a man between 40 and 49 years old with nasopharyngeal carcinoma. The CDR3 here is CASSQAAGTNEKLFF. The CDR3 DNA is TGTGCCAGCAGCCAAGCAGCGGGAACTAATGAAAAACTGTTTTTT.